This T cell receptor (beta chain) was recorded in a study of blood T cell repertoires in COVID-19. V was cut by 2 bases and J by 5 bases, with 13 bases left in between. CDR3 length: 15 amino acids. Germline lookup yields CDR1 MNHEY and CDR2 SVGAGI. Only in-frame clones appear in the TCRdb table, and some are missing; sequencing was by immunoSEQ multiplex PCR. The repertoire holds over 100,000 clones, with roughly 85% as singletons. The receptor comes from a man in his forties with acute or convalescent COVID-19. The chain has TRBV6-5 and TRBJ2-1; tentatively, D is TRBD1 (6 bases). The sequenced material came from peripheral blood. The CDR3 DNA reads as TGTGCCAGCAGTTACGGTGACAGGCTAAACAATGAGCAGTTCTTC. Amino acid sequence: CASSYGDRLNNEQFF.